What follows describes a single T cell receptor beta chain. Its antigen is unidentified. A multiplex PCR was run with 60 Vbeta primers and 13 Jbeta primers. Data came from immunoSEQ multiplex PCR; TCRdb stores just in-frame clones and leaves some out. The repertoire holds 80,000 to 95,000 clones, with roughly three quarters as singletons. Germline CDR1 reads MDHEN; CDR2 reads SYDVKM. The CDR3 has 13 amino acids. The trim removed 7 bases at V and 4 bases at J, leaving 6 bases unmatched. These data are taken from a study of cytomegalovirus exposure and HLA in healthy donors. The study, taken as a whole, reports: HLA allele associations emerged for some 16,000 TCR beta sequences in a later analysis, at 0.05 false discovery rate. Association of a missense DCLRE1C variant with TCR beta V- and J-gene trimming was reported in a later analysis. A later analysis found TCR association rates differed by HLA locus, highest for DRB1 and lowest for HLA-C. Reportedly, cytomegalovirus status was diagnosed with high sensitivity and specificity.

J is TRBJ1-2 and V is TRBV28, with 7 bases lining up with TRBD1. This TCR was sampled from a woman aged 40 to 50 in good health and CMV-seropositive. What was sequenced was PBMCs. For the CDR3, the DNA is TGTGCCAGCACCAAACAGGGGCGCTATGGCTACACCTTC. Protein sequence: CASTKQGRYGYTF.